Below, 22 T cell receptor beta chains from the same sample are listed, as sequenced in a study of T cells in localized non-small cell lung cancer. TCRdb's copy holds only in-frame clones and misses some; the assay was immunoSEQ multiplex PCR. This repertoire shows some 130,000 clones, more than 70% found once; its top ten account for about 1.5%. Specimen: peripheral blood, collected before any cancer treatment. The receptors come from a female donor older than 55 with stage I lung adenocarcinoma.

The rearrangement links TRBV29-1 to TRBJ1-2; 9 bases are a match to TRBD1. The CDR3 is 15 residues long. Germline V gene data show CDR1 as SQVTM and CDR2 as ANQGSEA. The V gene end was trimmed by 4 bases and the J gene end by 6 bases; junction bases not matched to a gene: 12. This CDR3 reads CSVAPGQGLEDGYTF. In nucleotides, the CDR3 is TGCAGCGTTGCCCCGGGACAGGGACTGGAGGATGGCTACACCTTC.

The V and J genes are TRBV7-9 and TRBJ1-5; the match to TRBD1 covers 11 bases. The V segment lost 5 bases and the J segment 5 bases; nucleotides outside the gene matches: 5. Germline V lookup: CDR1 SEHNR, CDR2 FQNEAQ (reference sequence). The CDR3 covers 15 residues. Written as DNA, the CDR3 is TGTGCCAGCAGCGCATCGGGACAGGGGGATCAGCCCCAGCATTTT. Protein: CASSASGQGDQPQHF.

This chain uses TRBV2 with TRBJ2-5, with D possibly TRBD2 on 6 matching bases. The CDR3 length is 14 residues. Germline V lookup: CDR1 SNHLY, CDR2 FYNNEI. Deletions cut 10 bases from V and 3 bases from J, with 18 bases between. DNA for the CDR3: TGTGCCAAACGGAGGAGGGGTTTGGAAGAGACCCAGTACTTC. It specifies CAKRRRGLEETQYF.

J is TRBJ1-2 and V is TRBV6-1; a possible D gene is TRBD1 (5 bases). Germline-derived CDR1 and CDR2 are MNHNS and SASEGT. V lost 6 bases and J 5 bases, leaving 19 bases between the germline ends. The CDR3 runs 15 residues. The CDR3 DNA reads as TGTGCCAGCAGCGAAACCTACAGGACCCTGTATGGCTACACCTTC. As protein: CASSETYRTLYGYTF.

The chain employs TRBV28 and TRBJ2-5, with TRBD2 identical over 7 bases. Germline CDR1 MDHEN, CDR2 SYDVKM. This CDR3 has 14 amino acids. Trimming removed 7 bases from V and 1 base from J; junction bases left unmatched: 6. The DNA for the CDR3 is TGTGCCAGCACTGTCGGGACTACCCAAGAGACCCAGTACTTC. Its protein is CASTVGTTQETQYF.

This chain links TRBV18 with TRBJ2-7; D unresolved. The CDR3 has 13 amino acids. CDR1 is KGHSH, CDR2 LQKENI, per germline. Between the trimmed V and J ends, which lost 0 bases and 4 bases, there was a span of 7 bases. Written as DNA, the CDR3 is TGTGCCAGCTCACCACCGACCCCGTACGAGCAGTACTTC. This encodes CASSPPTPYEQYF.

This clone was observed a handful of times. The chain is built from TRBV10-3 and TRBJ1-3, with 7 bases lining up with TRBD1. V dropped 5 bases and J dropped 1; count of bases not matched to a gene: 5. Per the germline V gene, CDR1 is ENHRY and CDR2 is SYGVKD. The CDR3 loop spans 15 amino acids. This CDR3 is CAISTPRGSGNTIYF. CDR3 sequence (DNA): TGTGCCATCAGTACGCCCAGGGGGTCTGGAAACACCATATATTTT.

This chain uses TRBV28 with TRBJ2-7; no reliable D call. Trimming took off 5 bases at V and 2 bases at J, with 10 bases between the two ends. This CDR3 is 13 amino acids long. Germline V gives CDR1 MDHEN, CDR2 SYDVKM. The CDR3 DNA reads TGTGCCAGCAGTCTATCATTAACCTACGAGCAGTACTTC. This encodes CASSLSLTYEQYF.

The J gene is TRBJ2-1, the V gene TRBV19; 14 bases agree with TRBD2. CDR3 size: 15 residues. J lost 8 bases, V lost 5 bases, and 5 bases had no gene match. Germline loops: CDR1 LNHDA, CDR2 SQIVND (reference sequence). The CDR3 spells CASSPGTSGSYEQFF. In DNA form, the CDR3 reads TGTGCCAGTAGTCCGGGGACTAGCGGGAGCTATGAGCAGTTCTTC.

The chain joins TRBV5-1 to TRBJ2-1, with unresolved D. Per germline, CDR1 SGHRS and CDR2 YFSETQ. V was clipped by 0 bases and J by 6 bases, with 13 bases between them. The length of the CDR3 is 15 residues. The CDR3 protein is CASSLERTESNEQFF. CDR3 nucleotide sequence: TGCGCCAGCAGCTTGGAAAGGACGGAGAGCAATGAGCAGTTCTTC. The whole variable domain, remainder taken from reference TRBV5-1 and TRBJ2-1, is KAGVTQTPRYLIKTRGQQVTLSCSPISGHRSVSWYQQTPGQGLQFLFEYFSETQRNKGNFPGRFSGRQFSNSRSEMNVSTLELGDSALYLCASSLERTESNEQFFGPGTRLTVL.

The chain couples TRBV10-1 to TRBJ2-2, with TRBD2 matching over 12 bases. The CDR3 runs 19 residues. Germline CDR1 and CDR2: WNHNN and SYGVQD (reference sequence). Losses at the gene ends were 4 bases for V and 1 base for J; bases not matched to a gene: 10. The DNA of the CDR3 is TGCGCCAGCAGTGCCCCATCTTGGACTAGCGGGAAGAACACCGGGGAGCTGTTTTTT. Translated, it gives CASSAPSWTSGKNTGELFF.

CDR3 residues: CASSFGGTTDTQYF. The CDR3 DNA follows: TGTGCCAGCAGCTTTGGTGGGACCACAGATACGCAGTATTTT. The V gene is TRBV7-9, the J gene TRBJ2-3; the D call may be TRBD1 or TRBD2 (5 bases each). Germline V gene lookup returns CDR1 SEHNR and CDR2 FQNEAQ (reference sequence). This CDR3 is 14 amino acids long. The V gene lost 3 bases and the J gene lost 2 bases, with 9 bases spanning the gap.

This clone was seen just once. This sequence joins TRBV7-9 and TRBJ1-5; D ambiguous. This CDR3 region has 15 residues. V lost 1 base and J lost 0, with 7 bases in between. The germline V gene encodes CDR1 SEHNR and CDR2 FQNEAQ (reference sequence). The CDR3 here is CASSLGGFSNQPQHF. DNA for the CDR3: TGTGCCAGCAGCTTAGGCGGCTTTAGCAATCAGCCCCAGCATTTT.

The chain combines TRBV28 with TRBJ2-7; 9 bases agree with TRBD2. Germline V gene lookup returns CDR1 MDHEN and CDR2 SYDVKM. CDR3 length equals 13 residues. Trimming removed 2 bases from V and 4 bases from J; junction bases left unmatched: 0. This CDR3 reads CASSLGLAYEQYF. CDR3 in DNA: TGTGCCAGCAGTTTAGGACTAGCGTACGAGCAGTACTTC. The entire variable domain, with the rest obtained from reference TRBV28 and TRBJ2-7, is as follows: DVKVTQSSRYLVKRTGEKVFLECVQDMDHENMFWYRQDPGLGLRLIYFSYDVKMKEKGDIPEGYSVSREKKERFSLILESASTNQTSMYLCASSLGLAYEQYFGPGTRLTVT.

This sequence joins TRBV15 and TRBJ1-5, with 12 bases fitting TRBD1. The CDR3 is 17 residues long. The trim removed 1 base at V and 6 bases at J, leaving 7 bases unmatched. Germline assignment: CDR1 LNHNV and CDR2 YYDKDF (reference sequence). CDR3 sequence: CATSRVGQGARSQPQHF. The CDR3 nucleotides are TGTGCCACCAGCAGAGTGGGACAGGGGGCGCGTAGTCAGCCCCAGCATTTT. The complete variable domain, with remaining parts taken from reference TRBV15 and TRBJ1-5, reads DAMVIQNPRYQVTQFGKPVTLSCSQTLNHNVMYWYQQKSSQAPKLLFHYYDKDFNNEADTPDNFQSRRPNTSFCFLDIRSPGLGDTAMYLCATSRVGQGARSQPQHFGDGTRLSIL.

V and J are TRBV6-4 and TRBJ2-1, with TRBD2 matching 11 bases. V was clipped by 2 bases and J by 8 bases; unmatched bases: 2. CDR1 is MRHNA and CDR2 is SNTAGT in the germline V gene. CDR3 length: 14 amino acids. The CDR3 protein is CASSDLAGGDEQFF. CDR3 nucleotides: TGTGCCAGCAGTGACCTAGCGGGAGGTGATGAGCAGTTCTTC.

The chain joins TRBV18 to TRBJ1-5, with D possibly matching TRBD1 (6 bases). V was clipped by 2 bases and J by 6 bases, with 14 bases between them. CDR3 size: 15 residues. CDR1 is KGHSH and CDR2 is LQKENI in the germline V gene. The CDR3 sequence: CASSPGQGFSQPQHF. CDR3 coding DNA: TGTGCCAGCTCACCAGGGCAGGGGTTTAGTCAGCCCCAGCATTTT.

The gene calls are TRBV9 and TRBJ1-1, with D uncertain. Germline V CDR1 and CDR2: SGDLS, YYNGEE. Trimming took off 1 base at V and 0 bases at J, with 4 bases between the two ends. The CDR3 sequence is 13 residues long. This CDR3 is CASSVTLNTEAFF. The CDR3 nucleotides read TGTGCCAGCAGCGTAACCTTGAACACTGAAGCTTTCTTT.

The chain has TRBV28 and TRBJ1-1, with D unclear. From germline, CDR1 is MDHEN and CDR2 SYDVKM. There are 14 residues in the CDR3. V gave up 2 bases and J gave up 5 bases, with 12 bases separating them. The CDR3 DNA is TGTGCCAGCAGTTTACCTCCCCCGGGGACTGAAGCTTTCTTT. It translates to CASSLPPPGTEAFF.

This clone was counted a few times. The gene calls are TRBV5-1 and TRBJ2-1; TRBD2 aligns across 10 bases. Per germline, CDR1 SGHRS and CDR2 YFSETQ. J was trimmed by 4 bases and V by 4 bases; bases with no gene match: 5. The CDR3 runs to 15 residues. The chain's CDR3 is CASSQVTSGYNEQFF. The CDR3 DNA follows: TGCGCCAGCAGCCAAGTGACTAGCGGGTACAATGAGCAGTTCTTC.

The chain combines TRBV10-1 with TRBJ2-7; 9 nucleotides agree with TRBD1. After removal of 6 bases from V and 2 bases from J, the junction contained 11 bases not matched to a gene. Germline CDR1 and CDR2: WNHNN and SYGVQD (reference sequence). There are 16 residues in the CDR3. CDR3 bases: TGCGCCAGCAGGATTACCAGGACAGGGGCGGCCTACGAGCAGTACTTC. This sequence encodes CASRITRTGAAYEQYF.

This clone was counted a few times. The chain carries TRBV9 and TRBJ1-1; perhaps TRBD1 as D (5 bases). Trimming left V 0 bases short and J 1 base short, with 7 bases between. The CDR3 length is 14 residues. CDR1 is SGDLS and CDR2 is YYNGEE in the germline V gene. The CDR3 region is CASSVGQGNTEAFF. The CDR3, as DNA: TGTGCCAGCAGCGTAGGGCAGGGGAACACTGAAGCTTTCTTT. The variable domain in full, with the rest retrieved from reference TRBV9 and TRBJ1-1, is DSGVTQTPKHLITATGQRVTLRCSPRSGDLSVYWYQQSLDQGLQFLIQYYNGEERAKGNILERFSAQQFPDLHSELNLSSLELGDSALYFCASSVGQGNTEAFFGQGTRLTVV.